This TCR beta chain was found in a study of a mutant IDH1 vaccine in newly diagnosed glioma. Study summary: First vaccine doses came 4-6 weeks after radiotherapy alone, or with temozolomide cycles. Most patients had radiochemotherapy with temozolomide before enrollment; others had one alone.

The time point here: week 23, last vaccination. With topical imiquimod, each dose of the vaccine consisted of 300 ug of mutant IDH1 20-mer peptide. Concerning this clone: Its antigen is unidentified.

Trimming left V 7 bases short and J 1 base short, with 13 bases between. Per germline, CDR1 MNHNS and CDR2 SASEGT. The CDR3 runs to 14 residues. Whole-study findings and limits: Induction of immune responses by the vaccine occurred in about 93% of patients.

TCRdb's copy holds only in-frame clones and misses some; the assay was immunoSEQ multiplex PCR. The data hold around 60,000 clones, with approximately 85% observed a single time. The rearrangement links TRBV6-1 to TRBJ1-2; D is uncertain. The sample was PBMCs, taken from a glioma patient whose treatment included an IDH1 peptide vaccine. The sequence derives from a man younger than 40 with glioma. CDR3 DNA: TGTGCCAGCACTCAAAGGCAGAATAACTATGGCTACACCTTC. Encoded protein: CASTQRQNNYGYTF.